Listed below are T cell receptor beta chains from one sample, sequenced in a study of shared clonotypes between healthy human individuals. TCRdb keeps only in-frame clones here, not all; method: immunoSEQ multiplex PCR. The table shows 1,400,000 or so clones, with approximately 98.5% occurring only once. The sample comprised naive CD4+ T cells sorted from blood. These receptor sequences come from a man aged 25-45 years in good health. Each CDR3 is given with its conserved first and last residue. Each record gives: D gene, clone size, J gene, V gene, CDR3 DNA, CDR3 protein. D genes are given only for firm matches. Clone size is stated in some rows and not others, as once, few, many or a class when expanded.

TRBD2 - TRBJ2-1 TRBV5-1 TGCGCCAGCAGCGGAACTAGCGGGAGGGCCTCTGAGCAGTTCTTC CASSGTSGRASEQFF
- once TRBJ2-7 TRBV15 TGTGCCACCAGCAGAGATCCGTCGTCGAGGGAGCAGTACTTC CATSRDPSSREQYF
- - TRBJ1-5 TRBV7-8 TGTGCCAGCACCAGGGATAGCAATCAGCCCCAGCATTTT CASTRDSNQPQHF
- - TRBJ1-5 TRBV5-6 TGTGCCAGCAGCTTGTCCAGCCAACAGCCCCAGCATTTT CASSLSSQQPQHF
TRBD1 - TRBJ2-2 TRBV7-9 TGTGCCAGCAGCCCCGGAACAGGGGGAGGCGGGGAGCTGTTTTTT CASSPGTGGGGELFF
- - TRBJ2-1 TRBV6-5 TGTGCCAGCAGTTACGGGGGAAACTACAATGAGCAGTTCTTC CASSYGGNYNEQFF
TRBD1 - TRBJ1-5 TRBV5-5 TGTGCCAGCAGCTTCGAGACAGGGGTTGGTCAGCCCCAGCATTTT CASSFETGVGQPQHF
- - TRBJ2-2 TRBV7-2 TGTGCCAGCAGCTTAGTTTCAGGTGCTACAGCGAACACCGGGGAGCTGTTTTTT CASSLVSGATANTGELFF
TRBD2 - TRBJ2-2 TRBV7-9 TGTGCCAGCACCGAGACTAGCGGCAACACCGGGGAGCTGTTTTTT CASTETSGNTGELFF
- - TRBJ1-1 TRBV12-5 TGTGCTACCCAGGAGGGACGGAACACTGAAGCTTTCTTT CATQEGRNTEAFF
TRBD1 - TRBJ2-7 TRBV19 TGTGCCAGTAGTTTCGGGACAGTGGTATACGAGCAGTACTTC CASSFGTVVYEQYF
- - TRBJ2-7 TRBV21-1 TGTGCCAGCAGCGACCCCCTGCCGGGACTAGCGCCTTCCCCCTACGAGCAGTACTTC CASSDPLPGLAPSPYEQYF
- - TRBJ1-1 TRBV7-9 TGTGCCAGCAGCAATACGCGTCAAGGGGGCACTGAAGCTTTCTTT CASSNTRQGGTEAFF
- - TRBJ1-2 TRBV5-1 TGCGCCAGCAGCTCCCGGGACGCGGGCTATGGCTACACCTTC CASSSRDAGYGYTF
- - TRBJ2-3 TRBV5-4 TGTGCCAGCTCCGATAAAACAGGGTTGAGCACAGATACGCAGTATTTT CASSDKTGLSTDTQYF
- - TRBJ2-7 TRBV4-1 TGCGCCAGCAGCACAGACAGGTCTAGCTCCTACGAGCAGTACTTC CASSTDRSSSYEQYF
- - TRBJ1-2 TRBV19 TGTGCCAGTAGTGACAACAGGGCTGGCTACACCTTC CASSDNRAGYTF
- - TRBJ2-7 TRBV5-1 TGCGCCAGCAGCTTGGGAGTCAGCCCGTCCCGCGAGCAGTACTTC CASSLGVSPSREQYF
- - TRBJ1-4 TRBV5-4 TGTGCCAGCAGCAGGGACGGGAGGGAAAAACTGTTTTTT CASSRDGREKLFF
- - TRBJ1-2 TRBV5-6 TGTGCCAGCAGCCCATCGGAACGGGGGCTTTACTATGGCTACACCTTC CASSPSERGLYYGYTF
TRBD2 - TRBJ2-1 TRBV19 TGTGCCAGTAGTATCGAGGGTGGCGGGAGTTTCGATGAGCAGTTCTTC CASSIEGGGSFDEQFF
- - TRBJ1-3 TRBV5-4 TGTGCCAGCAGCTTCTGGACTAACTCTGGAAACACCATATATTTT CASSFWTNSGNTIYF
TRBD1 - TRBJ2-7 TRBV10-3 TGTGCCATCAGTGACTGGGACAGGGGGTCCTACGAGCAGTACTTC CAISDWDRGSYEQYF
TRBD2 - TRBJ2-3 TRBV7-8 TGTGCCAGCACCCCTGGGGCGGGAGCAGATACGCAGTATTTT CASTPGAGADTQYF
- - TRBJ1-1 TRBV7-9 TGTGCCAGCAGCTTCCTTTCGGGGGACACTGAAGCTTTCTTT CASSFLSGDTEAFF
- - TRBJ2-5 TRBV25-1 TGTGCCAGCTCCCCCCCAGCGGTCCAAGAGACCCAGTACTTC CASSPPAVQETQYF
- - TRBJ2-5 TRBV29-1 TGCAGCGTTGTGGGACACGAGTACCAAGAGACCCAGTACTTC CSVVGHEYQETQYF
- - TRBJ1-1 TRBV4-1 TGCGCCAGCAGAACCCAGGGGACGAATCTGAACACTGAAGCTTTCTTT CASRTQGTNLNTEAFF
- - TRBJ1-1 TRBV7-6 TGTGCCAGCAGCTTAAACCCAGGGGAGGCTGAAGCTTTCTTT CASSLNPGEAEAFF
- - TRBJ2-3 TRBV4-3 TGCGCCAGCAGCCAAGAAACGGGGGCCCTGGCGGGAGTCCCAGATACGCAGTATTTT CASSQETGALAGVPDTQYF
TRBD2 - TRBJ2-4 TRBV11-3 TGTGCCAGCAGCGCTACTAGCGGGAGATCAAACATTCAGTACTTC CASSATSGRSNIQYF
- - TRBJ2-3 TRBV12-5 TGTGCTAGTGGTTTGGGACAGGGAGGTACGCAGTATTTT CASGLGQGGTQYF
- - TRBJ2-7 TRBV7-2 TGTGCCAGCAGCTCTTTTGGGGTACGTGGCGCCTACGAGCAGTACTTC CASSSFGVRGAYEQYF
- - TRBJ1-5 TRBV5-5 TGTGCCAGCAGCGCTGTAGGGGGGAGCAATCAGCCCCAGCATTTT CASSAVGGSNQPQHF
TRBD2 - TRBJ2-7 TRBV11-2 TGTGCCAGCAGCTGGACTAGCCCCGACTACGAGCAGTACTTC CASSWTSPDYEQYF
- - TRBJ2-2 TRBV9 TGTGCCAGCAGCTTCTCCCCCACCGGGGAGCTGTTTTTT CASSFSPTGELFF
- - TRBJ2-7 TRBV5-1 TGCGCCAGCAGCTCAGCAGGGAGATCCTACGAGCAGTACTTC CASSSAGRSYEQYF
- - TRBJ1-2 TRBV4-3 TGCGCCAGCAGCCAAGTTCCTCCCGTACTCTATGGCTACACCTTC CASSQVPPVLYGYTF
- - TRBJ1-1 TRBV9 TGTGCCAGCAGCGGCAGGGATAGGAACACTGAAGCTTTCTTT CASSGRDRNTEAFF
- - TRBJ1-1 TRBV7-8 TGTGCCAGCAGCTTCCCGAACACTGAAGCTTTCTTT CASSFPNTEAFF